This T cell receptor (beta chain) was captured by sequencing in a study of blood T cell repertoires in COVID-19. Turning to the study itself: Samples taken during acute and convalescent COVID-19 were collected in the United States, Italy and Spain. T cells, B-cell-depleted T cells, or PBMCs provided the cDNA or gDNA that served as material.

Trimming removed 5 bases at V and 2 bases at J, with 10 bases between. The germline gives CDR1 ENHRY, CDR2 SYGVKD. The CDR3 is 15 amino acids. The authors' processing: Reference gene primer amplification in the assay estimated nucleated cell counts. Method: immunoSEQ multiplex PCR; TCRdb's copy keeps in-frame clones and lacks some. The V and J calls and clone size were taken over from that table, and D and trimming were inferred from the DNA. The sample includes 470,000 or so clones, about 89% of them seen just once. The sequence was obtained from a woman aged 30 to 39 with acute or convalescent COVID-19. The chain links TRBV10-3 to TRBJ2-6; TRBD1 is a possible D gene (5 bases). What was sequenced was peripheral blood. This chain's CDR3 is CAISSQGTGANVLTF. The CDR3, as DNA: TGTGCCATCAGTTCTCAGGGAACTGGGGCCAACGTCCTGACTTTC.